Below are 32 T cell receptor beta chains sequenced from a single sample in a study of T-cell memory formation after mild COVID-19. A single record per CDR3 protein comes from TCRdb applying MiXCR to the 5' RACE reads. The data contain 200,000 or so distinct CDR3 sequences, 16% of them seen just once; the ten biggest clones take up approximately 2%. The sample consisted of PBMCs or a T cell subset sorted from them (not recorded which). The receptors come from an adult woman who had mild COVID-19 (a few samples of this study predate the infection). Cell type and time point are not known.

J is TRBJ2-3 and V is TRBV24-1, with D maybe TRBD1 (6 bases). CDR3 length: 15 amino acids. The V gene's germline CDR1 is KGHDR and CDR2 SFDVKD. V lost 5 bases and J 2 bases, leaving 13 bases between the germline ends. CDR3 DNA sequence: TGTGCCACCAGTGCTACAGGGTTCTTCACAGATACGCAGTATTTT. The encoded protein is CATSATGFFTDTQYF.

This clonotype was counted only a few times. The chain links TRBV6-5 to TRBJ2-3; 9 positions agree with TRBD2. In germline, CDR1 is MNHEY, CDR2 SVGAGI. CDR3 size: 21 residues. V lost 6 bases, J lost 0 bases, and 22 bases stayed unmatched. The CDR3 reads CASRPRPRRGLAFPSTDTQYF. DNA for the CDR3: TGTGCCAGCAGACCCCGGCCCCGAAGGGGACTAGCTTTCCCTAGCACAGATACGCAGTATTTT.

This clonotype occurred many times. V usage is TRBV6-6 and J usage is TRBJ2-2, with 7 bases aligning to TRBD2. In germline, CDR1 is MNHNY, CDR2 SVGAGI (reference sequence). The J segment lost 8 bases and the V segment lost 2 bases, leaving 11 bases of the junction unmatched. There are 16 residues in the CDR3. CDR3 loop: CASSYREASGDGELFF. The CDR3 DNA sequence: TGTGCCAGCAGTTACAGAGAGGCTAGCGGAGATGGGGAGCTGTTTTTT.

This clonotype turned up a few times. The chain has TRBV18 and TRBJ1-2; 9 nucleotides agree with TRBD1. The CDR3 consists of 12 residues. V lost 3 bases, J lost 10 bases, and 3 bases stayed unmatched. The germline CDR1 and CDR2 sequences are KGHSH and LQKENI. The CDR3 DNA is TGTGCCAGCTCACCGGGGGACAGGGTCTACACCTTC. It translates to CASSPGDRVYTF.

Here the CDR3 reads CATSASDGYTF. CDR3 nucleotides: TGTGCCACCAGTGCGTCGGATGGCTACACCTTC. J is TRBJ1-2 and V is TRBV24-1, with no clear D. Looked up from germline, CDR1 is KGHDR and CDR2 is SFDVKD. The V end was cut by 5 bases, the J end by 6 bases, with 6 bases between. The CDR3 has 11 residues.

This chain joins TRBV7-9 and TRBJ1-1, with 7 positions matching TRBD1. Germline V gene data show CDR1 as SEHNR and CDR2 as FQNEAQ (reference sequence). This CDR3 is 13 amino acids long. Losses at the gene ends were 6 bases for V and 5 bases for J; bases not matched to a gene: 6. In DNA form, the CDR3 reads TGTGCCAGCAGGCTACAGGGGCAAACTGAAGCTTTCTTT. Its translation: CASRLQGQTEAFF.

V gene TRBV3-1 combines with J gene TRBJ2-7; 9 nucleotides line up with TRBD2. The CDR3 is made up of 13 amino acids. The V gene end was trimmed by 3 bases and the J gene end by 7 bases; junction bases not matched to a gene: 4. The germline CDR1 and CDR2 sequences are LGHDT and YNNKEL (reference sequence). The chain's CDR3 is CASSQTSGREQYF. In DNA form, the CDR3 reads TGTGCCAGCAGCCAGACTAGCGGACGGGAGCAGTACTTC.

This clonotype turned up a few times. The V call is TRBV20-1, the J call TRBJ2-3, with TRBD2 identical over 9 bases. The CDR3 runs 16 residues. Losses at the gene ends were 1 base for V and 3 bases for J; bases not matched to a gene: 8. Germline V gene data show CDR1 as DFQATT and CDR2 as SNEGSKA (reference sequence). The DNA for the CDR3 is TGCAGTGCTAGAGTGGGTAGCGGGGGAGGGACAGATACGCAGTATTTT. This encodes CSARVGSGGGTDTQYF.

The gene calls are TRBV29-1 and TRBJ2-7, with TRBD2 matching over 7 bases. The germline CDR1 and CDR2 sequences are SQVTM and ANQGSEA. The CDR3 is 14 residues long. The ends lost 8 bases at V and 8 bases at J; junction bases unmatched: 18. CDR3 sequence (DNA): TGCAGCTCTGGGGACTCCACCGGAGCGGGGCAGCAGTACTTC. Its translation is CSSGDSTGAGQQYF.

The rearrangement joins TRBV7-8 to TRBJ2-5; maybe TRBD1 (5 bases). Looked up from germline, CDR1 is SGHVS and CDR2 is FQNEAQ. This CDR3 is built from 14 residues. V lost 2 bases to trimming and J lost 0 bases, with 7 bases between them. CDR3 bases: TGTGCCAGCAGCTTACTCAGGGACCAAGAGACCCAGTACTTC. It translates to CASSLLRDQETQYF.

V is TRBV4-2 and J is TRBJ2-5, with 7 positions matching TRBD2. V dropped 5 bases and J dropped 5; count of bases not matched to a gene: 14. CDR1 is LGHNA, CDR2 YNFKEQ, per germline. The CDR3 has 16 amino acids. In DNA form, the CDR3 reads TGTGCCAGCAGCTCGGACTCTGGGGGGGGTCTCGAGACCCAGTACTTC. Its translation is CASSSDSGGGLETQYF.

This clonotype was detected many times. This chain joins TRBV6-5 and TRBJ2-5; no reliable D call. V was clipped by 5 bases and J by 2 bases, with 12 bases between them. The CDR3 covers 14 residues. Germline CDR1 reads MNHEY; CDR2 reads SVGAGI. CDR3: CASSPEDFQETQYF. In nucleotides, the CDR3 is TGTGCCAGCAGTCCCGAGGATTTTCAAGAGACCCAGTACTTC.

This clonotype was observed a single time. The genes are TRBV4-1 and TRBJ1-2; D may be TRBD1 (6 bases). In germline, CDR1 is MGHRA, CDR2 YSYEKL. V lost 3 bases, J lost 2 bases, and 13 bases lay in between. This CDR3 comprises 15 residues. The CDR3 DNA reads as TGCGCCAGCAGCCACCCGGGACAAACCAACTATGGCTACACCTTC. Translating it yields CASSHPGQTNYGYTF.

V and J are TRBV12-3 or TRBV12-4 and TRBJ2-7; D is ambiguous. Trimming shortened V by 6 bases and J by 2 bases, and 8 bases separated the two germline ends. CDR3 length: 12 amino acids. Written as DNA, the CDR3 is TGTGCCAGCAGCCTTCGCCCCTACGAGCAGTACTTC. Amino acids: CASSLRPYEQYF.

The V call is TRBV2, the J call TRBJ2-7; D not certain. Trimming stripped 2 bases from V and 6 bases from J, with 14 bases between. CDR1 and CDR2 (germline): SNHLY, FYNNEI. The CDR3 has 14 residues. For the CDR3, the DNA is TGTGCCAGCAGTGAAATTTCATCGAAGGGCGAGCAGTACTTC. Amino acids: CASSEISSKGEQYF.

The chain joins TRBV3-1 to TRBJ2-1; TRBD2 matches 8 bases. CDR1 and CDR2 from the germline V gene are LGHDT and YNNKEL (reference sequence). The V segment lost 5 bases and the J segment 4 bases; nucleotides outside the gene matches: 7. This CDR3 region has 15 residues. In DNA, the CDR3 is TGTGCCAGCAGCGTCTATAGCGGGGAATACAATGAGCAGTTCTTC. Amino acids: CASSVYSGEYNEQFF.

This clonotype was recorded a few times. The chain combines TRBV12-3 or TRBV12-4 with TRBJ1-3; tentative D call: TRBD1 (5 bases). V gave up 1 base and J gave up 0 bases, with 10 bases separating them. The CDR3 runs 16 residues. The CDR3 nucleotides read TGTGCCAGCAGTTTAGGCGGGACCCACTCTGGAAACACCATATATTTT. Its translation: CASSLGGTHSGNTIYF.

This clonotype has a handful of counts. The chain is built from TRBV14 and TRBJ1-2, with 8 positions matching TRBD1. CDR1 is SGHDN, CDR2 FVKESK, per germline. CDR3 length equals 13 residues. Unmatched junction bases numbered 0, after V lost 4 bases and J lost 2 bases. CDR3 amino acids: CASSRTGNYGYTF. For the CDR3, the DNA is TGTGCCAGCAGCCGGACAGGGAACTATGGCTACACCTTC. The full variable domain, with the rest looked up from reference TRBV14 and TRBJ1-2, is EAGVTQFPSHSVIEKGQTVTLRCDPISGHDNLYWYRRVMGKEIKFLLHFVKESKQDESGMPNNRFLAERTGGTYSTLKVQPAELEDSGVYFCASSRTGNYGYTFGSGTRLTVV.

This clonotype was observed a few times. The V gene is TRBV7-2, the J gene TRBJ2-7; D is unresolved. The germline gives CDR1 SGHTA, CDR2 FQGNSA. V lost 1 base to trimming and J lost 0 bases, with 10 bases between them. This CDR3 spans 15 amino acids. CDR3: CASSLVAASSYEQYF. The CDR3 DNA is TGTGCCAGCAGCTTAGTGGCAGCTAGCTCCTACGAGCAGTACTTC.

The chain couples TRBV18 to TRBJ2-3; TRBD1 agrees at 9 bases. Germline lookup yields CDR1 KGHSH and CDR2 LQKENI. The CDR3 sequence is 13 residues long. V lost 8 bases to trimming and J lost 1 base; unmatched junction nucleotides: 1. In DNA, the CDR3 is TGTGCCAGCCGGACAGGGGGCACAGATACGCAGTATTTT. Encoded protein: CASRTGGTDTQYF.

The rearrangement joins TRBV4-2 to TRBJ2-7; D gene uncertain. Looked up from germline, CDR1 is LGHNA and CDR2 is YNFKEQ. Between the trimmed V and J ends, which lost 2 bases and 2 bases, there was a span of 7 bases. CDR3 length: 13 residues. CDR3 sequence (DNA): TGTGCCAGCAGCCAATCCCTCGCCTACGAGCAGTACTTC. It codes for CASSQSLAYEQYF.

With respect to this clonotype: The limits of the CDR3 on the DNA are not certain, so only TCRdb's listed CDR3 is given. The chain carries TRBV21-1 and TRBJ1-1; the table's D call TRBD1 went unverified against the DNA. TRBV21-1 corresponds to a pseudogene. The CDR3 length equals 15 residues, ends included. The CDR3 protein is CASSILWARGTEAFF.

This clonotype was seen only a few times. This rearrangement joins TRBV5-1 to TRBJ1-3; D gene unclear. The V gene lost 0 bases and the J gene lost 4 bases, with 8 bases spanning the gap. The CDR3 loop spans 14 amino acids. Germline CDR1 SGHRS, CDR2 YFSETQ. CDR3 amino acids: CASSLDSSGNTIYF. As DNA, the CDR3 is TGCGCCAGCAGCTTGGACAGCAGCGGAAACACCATATATTTT.

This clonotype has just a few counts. As DNA, the CDR3 is TGTGCCAGCAGTTTTCCCCCGCGACTAGCGGGAGAAGAGACCCAGTACTTC. This sequence encodes CASSFPPRLAGEETQYF. V gene TRBV12-3 or TRBV12-4 combines with J gene TRBJ2-5, with 12 bases aligning to TRBD2. With 3 bases clipped from V and 3 bases from J, the junction kept 8 bases outside the gene matches. The CDR3 is 17 residues long.

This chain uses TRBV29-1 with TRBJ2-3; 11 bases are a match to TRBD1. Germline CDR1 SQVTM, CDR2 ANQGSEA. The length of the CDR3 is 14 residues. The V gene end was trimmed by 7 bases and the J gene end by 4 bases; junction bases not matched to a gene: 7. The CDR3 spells CSALGTGGSDTQYF. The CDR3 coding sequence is TGCAGCGCCCTGGGGACAGGGGGTTCAGATACGCAGTATTTT.

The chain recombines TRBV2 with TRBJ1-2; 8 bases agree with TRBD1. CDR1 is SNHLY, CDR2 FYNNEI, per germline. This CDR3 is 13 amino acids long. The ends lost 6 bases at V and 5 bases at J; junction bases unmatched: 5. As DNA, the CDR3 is TGTGCCAGCAGACAGGGGGTCGGGTATGGCTACACCTTC. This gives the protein CASRQGVGYGYTF.

CDR3 protein: CASSSLTGAQPQHF. The CDR3 region has the DNA TGTGCCAGCAGTTCACTCACGGGGGCTCAGCCCCAGCATTTT. This chain uses TRBV6-6 with TRBJ1-5, with D possibly matching TRBD1 (6 bases). CDR1 and CDR2 from the germline V gene are MNHNY and SVGAGI (reference sequence). V dropped 4 bases and J dropped 6 bases, with 13 bases sitting between them. The CDR3 extends over 14 amino acids.

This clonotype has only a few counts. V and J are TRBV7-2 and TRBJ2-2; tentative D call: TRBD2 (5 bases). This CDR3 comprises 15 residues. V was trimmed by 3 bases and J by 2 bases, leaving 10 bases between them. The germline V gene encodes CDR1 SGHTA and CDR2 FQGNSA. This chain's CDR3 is CASSFEGRNTGELFF. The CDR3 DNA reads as TGTGCCAGCAGCTTCGAGGGCCGTAACACCGGGGAGCTGTTTTTT.

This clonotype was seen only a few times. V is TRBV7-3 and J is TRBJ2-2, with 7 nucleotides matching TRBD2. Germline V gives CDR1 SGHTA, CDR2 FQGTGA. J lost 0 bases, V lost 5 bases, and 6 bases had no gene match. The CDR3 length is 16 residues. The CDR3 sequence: CASSPGGRSNTGELFF. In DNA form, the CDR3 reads TGTGCCAGCAGCCCCGGGGGGAGGTCGAACACCGGGGAGCTGTTTTTT.

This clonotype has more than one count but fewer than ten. This CDR3 is CASSWKARDRAYNEQFF. CDR3 nucleotide sequence: TGTGCCAGCAGTTGGAAAGCTCGGGACAGGGCTTACAATGAGCAGTTCTTC. The chain is built from TRBV27 and TRBJ2-1; 9 positions match TRBD1. The CDR3 totals 17 residues. The germline V gene has CDR1 MNHEY and CDR2 SMNVEV (reference sequence). Trimming at V came to 4 bases and at J to 4 bases, leaving 11 bases not matched to a gene.

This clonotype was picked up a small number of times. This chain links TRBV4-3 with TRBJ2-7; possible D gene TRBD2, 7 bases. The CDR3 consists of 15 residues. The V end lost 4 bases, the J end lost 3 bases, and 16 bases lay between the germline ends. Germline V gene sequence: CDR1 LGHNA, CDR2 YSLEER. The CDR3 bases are TGCGCCAGCAGCCCTATTCACGGGGGGCTCTACGAGCAGTACTTC. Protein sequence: CASSPIHGGLYEQYF.

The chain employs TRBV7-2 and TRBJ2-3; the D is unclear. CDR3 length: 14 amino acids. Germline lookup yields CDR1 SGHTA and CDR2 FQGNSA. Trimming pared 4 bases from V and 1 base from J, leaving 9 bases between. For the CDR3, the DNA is TGTGCCAGCAGCTCGCCCCCGGGCACAGATACGCAGTATTTT. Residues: CASSSPPGTDTQYF.